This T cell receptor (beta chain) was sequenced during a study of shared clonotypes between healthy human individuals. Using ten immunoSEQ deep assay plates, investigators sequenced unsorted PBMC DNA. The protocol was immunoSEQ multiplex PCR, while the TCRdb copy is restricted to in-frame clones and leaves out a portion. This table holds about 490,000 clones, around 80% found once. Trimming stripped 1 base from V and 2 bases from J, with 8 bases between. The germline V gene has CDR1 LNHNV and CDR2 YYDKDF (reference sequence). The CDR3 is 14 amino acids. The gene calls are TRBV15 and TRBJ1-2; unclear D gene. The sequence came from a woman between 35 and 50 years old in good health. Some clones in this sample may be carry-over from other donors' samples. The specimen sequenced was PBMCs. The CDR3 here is CATSRGGSNYGYTF. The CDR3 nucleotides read TGTGCCACCAGCAGAGGCGGCAGCAACTATGGCTACACCTTC.